Sequencing of this T cell receptor beta chain was carried out in a study of blood T cell repertoires in COVID-19. On the study more broadly: Both acute and convalescent COVID-19 samples were obtained from the United States, Italy and Spain.

The repertoire was sequenced with immunoSEQ multiplex PCR; TCRdb's copy has only in-frame clones and lacks some. This sample has about 430,000 clones, with around nine tenths found just once. This CDR3 has 16 amino acids. Germline V lookup: CDR1 MNHEY, CDR2 SMNVEV (reference sequence). The V and J ends lost 5 bases and 7 bases, in that order; junction bases with no gene match: 16. The table lists this clone with a count of one. The V call is TRBV27, the J call TRBJ1-2; TRBD1 agrees at 7 bases. The receptor's source is a woman younger than 30 who had been exposed to COVID-19. Material for sequencing was PBMCs or T cells enriched from blood (not recorded which). CDR3 coding DNA: TGTGCCAGCAGTCCTTACGTCGACAGGGAGCGAGGTGGCTACACCTTC. Translating gives CASSPYVDRERGGYTF.